This T cell receptor beta chain appears in the sequencing data of a study of cytomegalovirus exposure and HLA in healthy donors. Comments on this clone: Its specificity is not known.

Each donor's status was that of a healthy bone marrow donor. Notes on the study in general: As was reported, the classifier diagnosed cytomegalovirus status with high specificity and sensitivity.

CDR1 and CDR2 (germline): MGHRA, YSYEKL. The CDR3 extends over 13 amino acids. Trimming cost V 0 bases and J 11 bases, with 13 bases left between them. PCR was performed using 60 Vbeta and 13 Jbeta primers. This table comes from immunoSEQ multiplex PCR, and its TCRdb copy is limited to in-frame clones, with some not included. Counted here are roughly 180,000 clones, 76% occurring once; the ten biggest clones make up 0.6% to 0.9%. The specimen was PBMCs. This rearrangement joins TRBV4-1 to TRBJ2-5; TRBD1 might be the D (5 bases). The sequence came from a female donor in good health and CMV-seronegative. The CDR3 sequence is CASSQDRRQKQYF. CDR3 sequence (DNA): TGCGCCAGCAGCCAAGATCGAAGACAGAAGCAGTACTTC.